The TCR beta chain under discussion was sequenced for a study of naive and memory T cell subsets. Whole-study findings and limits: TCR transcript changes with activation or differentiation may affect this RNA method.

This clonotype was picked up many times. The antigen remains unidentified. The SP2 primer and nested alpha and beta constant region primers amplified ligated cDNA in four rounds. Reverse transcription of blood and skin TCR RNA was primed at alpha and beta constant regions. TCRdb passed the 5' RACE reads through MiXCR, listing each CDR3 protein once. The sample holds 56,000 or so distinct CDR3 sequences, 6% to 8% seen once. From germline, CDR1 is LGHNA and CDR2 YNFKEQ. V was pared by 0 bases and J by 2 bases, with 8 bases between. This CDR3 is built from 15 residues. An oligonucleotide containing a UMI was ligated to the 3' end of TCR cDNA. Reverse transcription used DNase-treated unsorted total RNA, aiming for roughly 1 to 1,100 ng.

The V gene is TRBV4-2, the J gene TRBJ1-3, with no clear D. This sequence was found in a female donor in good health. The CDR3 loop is CASSQEYQTGNTIYF. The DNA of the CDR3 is TGTGCCAGCAGCCAAGAATACCAGACTGGAAACACCATATATTTT.